These 17 T cell receptor beta chains originate from one sample sequenced in a study of cytomegalovirus exposure and HLA in healthy donors. The PCR contained 60 Vbeta and 13 Jbeta primers. Using immunoSEQ multiplex PCR, the repertoire was profiled, and TCRdb retains in-frame clones only, with some absent. Counted here are more than 200,000 clones, 75% to 80% occurring once; the ten biggest clones make up less than 2%. Material: PBMCs. These receptors all come from a male donor in good health and CMV-seronegative.

This clone showed up just once. The V and J genes are TRBV6-5 and TRBJ2-7; 9 bases map to TRBD1. The CDR3 length is 16 residues. Losses at the gene ends were 0 bases for V and 6 bases for J; bases not matched to a gene: 9. Germline CDR1 MNHEY, CDR2 SVGAGI. CDR3 amino acids: CASSYSQGALISEQYF. In nucleotides, the CDR3 is TGTGCCAGCAGTTACTCACAGGGGGCTTTAATCTCCGAGCAGTACTTC.

CDR3 sequence: CASSFGDRGLGTQYF. CDR3 DNA sequence: TGTGCCAGCAGCTTCGGAGACAGGGGGCTAGGGACCCAGTACTTC. This chain links TRBV11-1 with TRBJ2-5, with 10 bases aligning to TRBD1. The CDR3 has 15 residues. Per the germline V gene, CDR1 is SGHAT and CDR2 is FQDESV (reference sequence). After removal of 3 bases from V and 7 bases from J, the junction contained 8 bases not matched to a gene.

The J gene is TRBJ2-1, the V gene TRBV6-5; 14 nucleotides match TRBD2. The length of the CDR3 is 14 residues. Germline V lookup: CDR1 MNHEY, CDR2 SVGAGI. After removal of 8 bases from V and 5 bases from J, the junction contained 2 bases not matched to a gene. The chain's CDR3 is CASAGLAGDNEQFF. Here the CDR3 DNA reads TGTGCCAGCGCGGGACTAGCGGGGGACAATGAGCAGTTCTTC.

This chain connects TRBV5-1 to TRBJ2-1, with 9 bases identical to TRBD1. CDR3 size: 15 residues. Germline trimming cut 4 bases from V and 6 bases from J; bases unmatched to any gene: 8. From germline, CDR1 is SGHRS and CDR2 YFSETQ. CDR3: CASSPTGTGFNEQFF. CDR3 in DNA: TGCGCCAGCAGCCCGACCGGGACAGGGTTCAATGAGCAGTTCTTC.

The rearrangement uses TRBV15 and TRBJ2-3; TRBD1 matches 8 bases. The CDR3 extends over 16 amino acids. Per germline, CDR1 LNHNV and CDR2 YYDKDF (reference sequence). Trimming took 4 bases from V and 4 from J; bases not matched to a gene: 10. CDR3 sequence: CATSKYRGSTADTQYF. The DNA of the CDR3 is TGTGCCACCAGCAAATACAGGGGGAGTACCGCAGATACGCAGTATTTT.

This clone was detected only once. The chain uses TRBV5-1 and TRBJ2-1; the D is unclear. Germline assignment: CDR1 SGHRS and CDR2 YFSETQ. V lost 0 bases to trimming and J lost 6 bases, with 10 bases between them. This CDR3 is 14 amino acids long. The DNA for the CDR3 is TGCGCCAGCAGCTTGGCCGGCACGGGCAATGAGCAGTTCTTC. The encoded protein is CASSLAGTGNEQFF.

For the CDR3, the DNA is TGCGCCAGCCGAGGGAGGGAGCCTAACTATGGCTACACCTTC. Amino acid sequence: CASRGREPNYGYTF. The rearrangement links TRBV5-1 to TRBJ1-2; the D is unclear. The germline V gene encodes CDR1 SGHRS and CDR2 YFSETQ. Trimming removed 7 bases at V and 0 bases at J, with 13 bases between. This CDR3 is 14 amino acids long.

There are a few counts of this clone. The rearrangement links TRBV10-1 to TRBJ1-2, with D possibly TRBD1 on 6 matching bases. CDR3 length: 15 residues. The germline V gene has CDR1 WNHNN and CDR2 SYGVQD (reference sequence). V lost 5 bases to trimming and J lost 8 bases, with 21 bases between them. DNA for the CDR3: TGCGCCAGCAGTCGCGTTGGATTTCACAGGGACGGCTACACCTTC. This codes for CASSRVGFHRDGYTF.

This sequence joins TRBV30 and TRBJ2-2; no definite D call. Germline-derived CDR1 and CDR2 are GTSNPN and SVGIG (reference sequence). The CDR3 sequence is 13 residues long. V lost 0 bases to trimming and J lost 4 bases, with 6 bases between them. The CDR3 loop is CAWSVPGTGELFF. CDR3 bases: TGTGCCTGGAGTGTACCCGGCACCGGGGAGCTGTTTTTT.

The chain recombines TRBV27 with TRBJ2-7; 10 nucleotides line up with TRBD1. Germline-derived CDR1 and CDR2 are MNHEY and SMNVEV (reference sequence). This CDR3 contains 14 residues. J gave up 1 base and V 9 bases, and 6 bases lay outside the gene matches. Here the CDR3 DNA reads TGTGCCAGTTGGGACAGGGGAAGTTCCTACGAGCAGTACTTC. Amino acid sequence: CASWDRGSSYEQYF.

The chain links TRBV18 to TRBJ1-3; D ambiguous. V was cut by 6 bases and J by 0 bases, with 12 bases left in between. From germline, CDR1 is KGHSH and CDR2 LQKENI. This CDR3 is 15 amino acids long. CDR3 in amino acids: CASSREQSSGNTIYF. The DNA for the CDR3 is TGTGCCAGCTCCCGCGAACAGAGCTCTGGAAACACCATATATTTT. Variable domain in full (rest from reference TRBV18 and TRBJ1-3): NAGVMQNPRHLVRRRGQEARLRCSPMKGHSHVYWYRQLPEEGLKFMVYLQKENIIDESGMPKERFSAEFPKEGPSILRIQQVVRGDSAAYFCASSREQSSGNTIYFGEGSWLTVV.

This chain connects TRBV29-1 to TRBJ2-3, with 14 bases that match TRBD2. The length of the CDR3 is 16 residues. Trimming cost V 3 bases and J 4 bases; bases outside gene matches: 6. CDR1 SQVTM and CDR2 ANQGSEA come from the germline V gene. DNA for the CDR3: TGCAGCGTTGATCCGACTAGCGGGGGGGTCCCAGATACGCAGTATTTT. Translation gives CSVDPTSGGVPDTQYF.

The J gene is TRBJ2-2, the V gene TRBV9; TRBD2 matches 13 bases. The CDR3 is 16 residues long. Per germline, CDR1 SGDLS and CDR2 YYNGEE. V dropped 2 bases and J dropped 4; count of bases not matched to a gene: 2. The CDR3 sequence: CASSVGLAGPTGELFF. The CDR3 region has the DNA TGTGCCAGCAGCGTGGGACTAGCGGGACCCACCGGGGAGCTGTTTTTT.

J is TRBJ1-2 and V is TRBV19; 7 bases align to TRBD1. This CDR3 has 15 residues. Losses at the gene ends were 4 bases for V and 6 bases for J; bases not matched to a gene: 11. Germline V lookup: CDR1 LNHDA, CDR2 SQIVND (reference sequence). The CDR3 bases are TGTGCCAGTAGTACCTCCAGACAGGGAAGACATGGCTACACCTTC. Protein: CASSTSRQGRHGYTF. Variable domain in full (rest from reference TRBV19 and TRBJ1-2): DGGITQSPKYLFRKEGQNVTLSCEQNLNHDAMYWYRQDPGQGLRLIYYSQIVNDFQKGDIAEGYSVSREKKESFPLTVTSAQKNPTAFYLCASSTSRQGRHGYTFGSGTRLTVV.

This chain uses TRBV5-5 with TRBJ1-6; D possibly corresponds to TRBD1 (5 bases). Germline V gene sequence: CDR1 SGHKS, CDR2 YYEKEE (reference sequence). The CDR3 extends over 15 amino acids. The V end was cut by 3 bases, the J end by 8 bases, with 15 bases between. The CDR3 DNA reads TGTGCCAGCAGCTCCTACGGGGGGGGAGATTCACCCCTCCACTTT. It encodes CASSSYGGGDSPLHF.

V usage is TRBV5-4 and J usage is TRBJ1-5; perhaps TRBD1 as D (6 bases). The germline V gene encodes CDR1 SGHNT and CDR2 YYREEE (reference sequence). V shed 6 bases and J shed 3 bases, with 19 bases lying between them. The CDR3 covers 16 residues. This chain's CDR3 is CASTVGEQGANQPQHF. The CDR3 DNA sequence: TGTGCCAGCACCGTCGGGGAACAGGGTGCCAATCAGCCCCAGCATTTT.

The V and J genes are TRBV30 and TRBJ2-5; tentative D call: TRBD1 (6 bases). The DNA end favors TRBJ2-7, so the J call may be wrong. The CDR3 spans 14 residues. CDR1 and CDR2 from the germline V gene are GTSNPN and SVGIG (reference sequence). The CDR3 protein is CAWSARGSTYEQYF. CDR3 sequence (DNA): TGTGCCTGGAGTGCTAGGGGGAGTACGTACGAGCAGTACTTC.